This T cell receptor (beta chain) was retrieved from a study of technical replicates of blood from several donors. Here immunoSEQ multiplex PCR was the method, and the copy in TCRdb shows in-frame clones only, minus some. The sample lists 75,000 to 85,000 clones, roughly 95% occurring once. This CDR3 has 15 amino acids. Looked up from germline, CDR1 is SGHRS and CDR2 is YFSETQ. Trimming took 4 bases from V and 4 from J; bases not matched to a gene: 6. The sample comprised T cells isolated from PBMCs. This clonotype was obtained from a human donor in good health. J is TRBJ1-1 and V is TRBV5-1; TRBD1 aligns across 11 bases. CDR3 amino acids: CASSLDRGRSTEAFF. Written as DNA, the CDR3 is TGCGCCAGCAGCCTGGACAGGGGGCGTAGCACTGAAGCTTTCTTT.